Presented here are 27 T cell receptor beta chains from one specimen sequenced in a study of cytomegalovirus exposure and HLA in healthy donors. The PCR employed 60 Vbeta primers together with 13 Jbeta primers. The assay was immunoSEQ multiplex PCR, and TCRdb's table has in-frame clones only and misses some. This table holds tens of thousands of clones, roughly 74% found once. The specimen sequenced was PBMCs. The receptors were sampled from a woman aged 40 to 50 in good health and CMV-seropositive.

With respect to this clone: A junction end diverges from the germline sequence, so it may reflect a read error. This CDR3 is also generated by other DNA sequences in the sample. This rearrangement joins TRBV7-6 to TRBJ1-1; D not certain. The CDR3 sequence is 13 residues long. Germline V gene lookup returns CDR1 SGHVS and CDR2 FNYEAQ. The CDR3 DNA reads TGTGCCAGCAGCATACAGCAAAACACTGAAGCCTTCTTT. Translating gives CASSIQQNTEAFF.

The J gene is TRBJ2-7, the V gene TRBV6-5; TRBD1 matches 11 bases. Germline CDR1 is MNHEY and CDR2 is SVGAGI. With V trimmed by 4 bases and J by 4 bases, 3 bases remained unmatched. CDR3 length: 14 amino acids. CDR3: CASSSRDRGYEQYF. CDR3 sequence (DNA): TGTGCCAGCAGTTCCCGGGACAGGGGGTACGAGCAGTACTTC.

The chain combines TRBV18 with TRBJ2-2; tentative D call: TRBD1 (5 bases). Germline V gene lookup returns CDR1 KGHSH and CDR2 LQKENI. This CDR3 has 16 amino acids. With 1 base removed from V and 0 bases from J, the gap between germline ends came to 9 bases. In DNA form, the CDR3 reads TGTGCCAGCTCACCACTCCAGGGCACGAACACCGGGGAGCTGTTTTTT. Encoded protein: CASSPLQGTNTGELFF.

The chain links TRBV2 to TRBJ2-7; the match to TRBD2 covers 11 bases. The CDR3 extends over 17 amino acids. Germline values: CDR1 SNHLY, CDR2 FYNNEI. J gave up 3 bases and V 7 bases, and 14 bases lay outside the gene matches. CDR3 DNA sequence: TGTGCCAGCACCAGAATAACCCCCGGGACTAGCGGCTACGAGCAGTACTTC. Residues: CASTRITPGTSGYEQYF.

The J gene is TRBJ1-1, the V gene TRBV10-1; possible D gene TRBD1, 6 bases. The CDR3 is 15 amino acids. The germline CDR1 and CDR2 sequences are WNHNN and SYGVQD (reference sequence). Trimming stripped 0 bases from V and 1 base from J, with 9 bases between. The CDR3, as DNA: TGCGCCAGCAGTGAGTCCGCCAGGGGGAACACTGAAGCTTTCTTT. Translation: CASSESARGNTEAFF.

The chain uses TRBV5-8 and TRBJ2-4, with 7 positions matching TRBD1. Per the germline V gene, CDR1 is SGHTS and CDR2 is YDEGEE. There are 14 residues in the CDR3. The ends lost 0 bases at V and 5 bases at J; junction bases unmatched: 2. In DNA form, the CDR3 reads TGTGCCAGCAGCTTGGAGCAGGGGGAAAACATTCAGTACTTC. Translation gives CASSLEQGENIQYF.

The genes are TRBV28 and TRBJ1-2; 11 bases are a match to TRBD1. Germline V gene sequence: CDR1 MDHEN, CDR2 SYDVKM. J gave up 7 bases and V 5 bases, and 6 bases lay outside the gene matches. The CDR3 is 14 residues long. CDR3 amino acids: CASSAGQGAGGYTF. The DNA for the CDR3 is TGTGCCAGCAGTGCTGGACAGGGGGCGGGTGGCTACACCTTC.

The chain has TRBV19 and TRBJ1-6, with 8 bases identical to TRBD1. Germline V gene data show CDR1 as LNHDA and CDR2 as SQIVND (reference sequence). The CDR3 runs 15 residues. J gave up 9 bases and V 6 bases, and 10 bases lay outside the gene matches. The chain's CDR3 is CASSPTQGVSSPLHF. CDR3 sequence (DNA): TGTGCCAGTAGCCCTACACAGGGGGTTTCTTCACCCCTCCACTTT.

The chain joins TRBV10-1 to TRBJ2-1; 8 bases are a match to TRBD2. The germline V gene has CDR1 WNHNN and CDR2 SYGVQD (reference sequence). V trimming: 0 bases; J trimming: 3 bases; junction bases outside the gene matches: 4. The length of the CDR3 is 16 residues. The chain's CDR3 is CASSESMAGGYNEQFF. The CDR3 region has the DNA TGCGCCAGCAGTGAGTCGATGGCGGGGGGCTACAATGAGCAGTTCTTC.

Concerning this clone: In the same sample, other DNA sequences code for this CDR3. The chain carries TRBV27 and TRBJ2-3; 8 bases agree with TRBD1. The ends lost 4 bases at V and 1 base at J; junction bases unmatched: 1. CDR1 and CDR2 (germline): MNHEY, SMNVEV (reference sequence). The CDR3 is 14 amino acids. DNA of the CDR3: TGTGCCAGCAGTTCGACAGGGGGCACAGATACGCAGTATTTT. Its translation is CASSSTGGTDTQYF.

The J gene is TRBJ1-4, the V gene TRBV7-2; unclear D gene. Between the trimmed V and J ends, which lost 5 bases and 4 bases, there was a span of 14 bases. The CDR3 runs to 15 residues. Germline-derived CDR1 and CDR2 are SGHTA and FQGNSA. The CDR3 nucleotides are TGTGCCAGCAGCCAATTCGGCGGAGATAATGAAAAACTGTTTTTT. Translation: CASSQFGGDNEKLFF.

The chain uses TRBV7-3 and TRBJ2-1; 9 nucleotides align to TRBD2. The CDR3 consists of 13 residues. V trimming: 8 bases; J trimming: 5 bases; junction bases outside the gene matches: 4. Looked up from germline, CDR1 is SGHTA and CDR2 is FQGTGA. The CDR3 region is CASSLAGNNEQFF. CDR3 coding DNA: TGTGCCAGCTCACTAGCGGGTAACAATGAGCAGTTCTTC.

The chain carries TRBV6-1 and TRBJ1-1; D gene unclear. Germline CDR1 and CDR2: MNHNS and SASEGT. The ends were cut back, 6 bases at V and 4 bases at J, with 15 bases in the middle. The CDR3 length is 14 residues. The CDR3 loop is CASRPLEIPTEAFF. CDR3 sequence (DNA): TGTGCCAGCAGACCCTTGGAGATTCCCACTGAAGCTTTCTTT.

This clone has only one observation. The chain is built from TRBV10-1 and TRBJ2-7; D might be TRBD2 (7 bases). The germline V and J ends were trimmed by 6 bases and 5 bases, with 11 bases remaining between them. The CDR3 is 12 residues long. Germline loops: CDR1 WNHNN, CDR2 SYGVQD (reference sequence). The CDR3 region has the DNA TGCGCCAGCAGCGGGGGGCTGAACGAGCAGTACTTC. This gives the protein CASSGGLNEQYF.

This chain connects TRBV30 to TRBJ2-7, with 7 positions matching TRBD1. Trimming at V came to 3 bases and at J to 7 bases, leaving 6 bases not matched to a gene. Germline lookup yields CDR1 GTSNPN and CDR2 SVGIG (reference sequence). This CDR3 is built from 12 residues. CDR3 protein: CAWRTGLGEQYF. The CDR3 DNA is TGTGCCTGGAGGACAGGGTTGGGGGAGCAGTACTTC.

The chain is built from TRBV5-1 and TRBJ2-2; 7 bases line up with TRBD2. CDR1 SGHRS and CDR2 YFSETQ come from the germline V gene. V gave up 1 base and J gave up 4 bases; unmatched junction bases: 13. This CDR3 has 18 amino acids. CDR3 nucleotide sequence: TGCGCCAGCAGCTTGAGCCCCACGAGCGGGGCAGGCACCGGGGAGCTGTTTTTT. Amino acids: CASSLSPTSGAGTGELFF.

The rearrangement joins TRBV4-1 to TRBJ1-2; TRBD1 is a possible D gene (6 bases). Per germline, CDR1 MGHRA and CDR2 YSYEKL. This CDR3 contains 15 residues. Trimming removed 1 base from V and 6 bases from J, with 15 bases in between. DNA for the CDR3: TGCGCCAGCAGCCAAGGATCGGGGGGCGGAGATGGCTACACCTTC. This codes for CASSQGSGGGDGYTF.

Within the sample, this clone is large. The V call is TRBV5-1, the J call TRBJ2-1; 7 positions match TRBD1. Trimming took 4 bases from V and 4 from J; bases not matched to a gene: 8. The CDR3 consists of 15 residues. Per the germline V gene, CDR1 is SGHRS and CDR2 is YFSETQ. The CDR3 DNA follows: TGCGCCAGCAGCCAACAGGGGAGTATTTACAATGAGCAGTTCTTC. It specifies CASSQQGSIYNEQFF.

This clone was observed a single time. This chain connects TRBV15 to TRBJ1-1; D uncertain. The CDR3 totals 15 residues. Germline V gene lookup returns CDR1 LNHNV and CDR2 YYDKDF (reference sequence). V lost 1 base to trimming and J lost 0 bases, with 9 bases between them. The CDR3 sequence: CATSRVGRLNTEAFF. In DNA form, the CDR3 reads TGTGCCACCAGCAGAGTTGGGAGGTTGAACACTGAAGCTTTCTTT.

V gene TRBV6-5 combines with J gene TRBJ2-7, with D tentatively TRBD1 (5 bases). The CDR3 is 14 residues long. V shed 3 bases and J shed 3 bases, with 12 bases lying between them. Germline CDR1 and CDR2: MNHEY and SVGAGI. The DNA of the CDR3 is TGTGCCAGCAGTTATTTTTATGACAGCTACGAGCAGTACTTC. It translates to CASSYFYDSYEQYF.

V and J are TRBV2 and TRBJ1-2; TRBD1 is a possible D gene (5 bases). Between the trimmed V and J ends, which lost 3 bases and 8 bases, there was a span of 10 bases. The V gene's germline CDR1 is SNHLY and CDR2 FYNNEI. The CDR3 loop spans 12 amino acids. This CDR3 is CASSDQGSGYTF. The CDR3 coding sequence is TGTGCCAGCAGTGACCAGGGATCGGGCTACACCTTC.

This chain connects TRBV30 to TRBJ2-1; unclear D gene. The CDR3 totals 13 residues. V lost 1 base to trimming and J lost 6 bases, with 10 bases between them. Germline values: CDR1 GTSNPN, CDR2 SVGIG (reference sequence). Here the CDR3 reads CAWSENSPNEQFF. The CDR3 DNA follows: TGTGCCTGGAGTGAGAACAGCCCCAATGAGCAGTTCTTC.

The genes are TRBV9 and TRBJ1-2; 7 bases map to TRBD1. V was pared by 0 bases and J by 5 bases, with 10 bases of the junction left unmatched. This CDR3 contains 16 residues. Germline-derived CDR1 and CDR2 are SGDLS and YYNGEE. DNA of the CDR3: TGTGCCAGCAGCGTAGGAGGCCCAACAGGGGCTTATGGCTACACCTTC. Its protein product is CASSVGGPTGAYGYTF.

The chain uses TRBV10-2 and TRBJ2-1; 8 nucleotides match TRBD1. The CDR3 length is 13 residues. The germline V gene has CDR1 WSHSY and CDR2 SAAADI. V was clipped by 3 bases and J by 15 bases; unmatched bases: 10. This CDR3 reads CASSEGTGHMGFF. The CDR3 region has the DNA TGCGCCAGCAGTGAAGGGACAGGCCACATGGGGTTCTTC.

The rearrangement uses TRBV7-9 and TRBJ1-4; no clear D. Deletions cut 3 bases from V and 0 bases from J, with 5 bases between. Germline V gene data show CDR1 as SEHNR and CDR2 as FQNEAQ (reference sequence). The CDR3 runs to 14 residues. For the CDR3, the DNA is TGTGCCAGCAGCTTCAGTGCAACTAATGAAAAACTGTTTTTT. Residues: CASSFSATNEKLFF.

A word on this clone: At one end, the junction sequence differs from germline, possibly due to a read error. The gene calls are TRBV7-9 and TRBJ2-7; perhaps TRBD1 as D (6 bases). Germline-derived CDR1 and CDR2 are SEHNR and FQNEAQ (reference sequence). This CDR3 is built from 15 residues. The DNA of the CDR3 is TGTTCCAGCAGCTTTAAAGGGGCAGGGGCCTACGAGCAGTACTTC. Its translation: CSSSFKGAGAYEQYF.

This clone has only a few counts. The V gene is TRBV5-4, the J gene TRBJ2-5; 7 nucleotides match TRBD2. V lost 1 base and J lost 2; bases outside the gene matches: 8. Germline loops: CDR1 SGHNT, CDR2 YYREEE (reference sequence). This CDR3 has 16 residues. The CDR3: CASSLSGGGRQETQYF. The CDR3 DNA sequence: TGTGCCAGCAGCTTGTCTGGGGGGGGGAGACAAGAGACCCAGTACTTC.